This is a list of T cell receptor beta chains from one sample in a study of control samples from healthy donors and cancer patients. The repertoire was sequenced with immunoSEQ multiplex PCR; TCRdb's copy has only in-frame clones and lacks some. The table records 130,000 or so clones, around 87% of them present only once. Sequenced material: blood. The receptors originated from a man aged 60-69 years in good health. The CDR3 runs from the conserved cysteine through the conserved F or W.

CASSPRGGTGELFF 14 TRBJ2-2 TRBV18
CASSPSDRGNQPQHF 15 TRBJ1-5 TRBV7-9
CASSQRGSNSPLHF 14 TRBJ1-6 TRBV14
CAAGLGANYGYTF 13 TRBJ1-2 TRBV18
CASSENGQLPQHF 13 TRBJ1-5 TRBV10-2
CASRDRGANYGYTF 14 TRBJ1-2 TRBV19
CASSPGLAGNEQFF 14 TRBJ2-1 TRBV27
CASSQFSNQPQHF 13 TRBJ1-5 TRBV3-1/TRBV3-2
CASSQSVSNQPQHF 14 TRBJ1-5 TRBV3-1/TRBV3-2
CASGQGNSPLHF 12 TRBJ1-6 TRBV25-1
CASSQDSGPGNTIYF 15 TRBJ1-3 TRBV4-2
CSASFSTSAFF 11 TRBJ1-1 TRBV20-1
CAWGIRSSSNSPLHF 15 TRBJ1-6 TRBV30
CASNLGSGGYTF 12 TRBJ1-2 TRBV28
CASSLLAGGQNEQFF 15 TRBJ2-1 TRBV27
CASSDGRTDTQYF 13 TRBJ2-3 TRBV18
CASSDSPLNTGELFF 15 TRBJ2-2 TRBV6-4
CASSLDTATWEQYF 14 TRBJ2-7 TRBV7-2
CATSRGDGNYGYTF 14 TRBJ1-2 TRBV15
CASSVERVKVGRGPYEQYF 19 TRBJ2-7 TRBV9
CASSPILASNIQYF 14 TRBJ2-4 TRBV7-2
CASSLSGNSYNSPLHF 16 TRBJ1-6 TRBV27
CASSGQGIYEQYF 13 TRBJ2-7 TRBV2
CASSETPLYGYTF 13 TRBJ1-2 TRBV2
CAWSVPGHTQPQHF 14 TRBJ1-5 TRBV30
CASSRTGQGGEKLFF 15 TRBJ1-4 TRBV18
CATSDVRESVTQYF 14 TRBJ2-5 TRBV24-1
CASSFRTGEAFF 12 TRBJ1-1 TRBV6-5
CASSRTGVYTF 11 TRBJ1-2 TRBV6-5
CASSQDSIWQYSNQPQHF 18 TRBJ1-5 TRBV4-1
CASSLGPGETQYF 13 TRBJ2-5 TRBV7-2
CASSQVGFNTGELFF 15 TRBJ2-2 TRBV4-3